Following are 15 T cell receptor beta chains from one sample sequenced in a study of blood T cell repertoires in COVID-19. TCRdb's table, derived via immunoSEQ multiplex PCR, lists solely in-frame clones and lacks some. Among over 200,000 clones, around 86% were seen once, and the ten largest hold 8% to 9%. The specimen was PBMCs or T cells enriched from blood (not recorded which). The receptors were sampled from a woman in her forties or fifties with acute COVID-19.

The J gene is TRBJ1-1, the V gene TRBV5-1, with D possibly being TRBD1 (6 bases). In germline, CDR1 is SGHRS, CDR2 YFSETQ. V lost 6 bases, J lost 2 bases, and 17 bases lay in between. This CDR3 has 15 residues. CDR3 coding DNA: TGCGCCAGCACCGGGGGGCTCATTCCTAACACTGAAGCTTTCTTT. Protein: CASTGGLIPNTEAFF.

There are a few counts of this clone. The chain links TRBV11-2 to TRBJ1-2; TRBD1 aligns across 12 bases. Germline V gives CDR1 SGHAT, CDR2 FQNNGV. J gave up 8 bases and V 4 bases, and 11 bases lay outside the gene matches. CDR3 length: 16 amino acids. CDR3 sequence: CASSSYGTGGFVGYTF. The DNA for the CDR3 is TGTGCCAGCAGCTCATATGGGACAGGGGGCTTCGTCGGCTACACCTTC.

This sequence joins TRBV6-1 and TRBJ2-1, with a tentative D call TRBD1 (6 bases). The germline gives CDR1 MNHNS, CDR2 SASEGT. This CDR3 has 13 amino acids. V shed 3 bases and J shed 6 bases, with 9 bases lying between them. The CDR3 loop is CASSDMDSNEQFF. As DNA, the CDR3 is TGTGCCAGCAGTGATATGGACAGCAATGAGCAGTTCTTC.

This sequence joins TRBV12-3 or TRBV12-4 and TRBJ2-1, with 10 nucleotides matching TRBD1. The CDR3 is made up of 13 amino acids. V dropped 4 bases and J dropped 9; count of bases not matched to a gene: 3. The CDR3 region has the DNA TGTGCCAGCAGTTCGGGGACAGGGGTTGAGCAGTTCTTC. Translation: CASSSGTGVEQFF.

This clone showed up just a few times. The genes are TRBV12-5 and TRBJ1-4; 9 bases are a match to TRBD1. Losses at the gene ends were 7 bases for V and 6 bases for J; bases not matched to a gene: 9. Germline V gene data show CDR1 as LGHNT and CDR2 as FRNRAP. CDR3 length equals 15 residues. This CDR3 reads CASAPPGQGYEKLFF. DNA of the CDR3: TGTGCTAGTGCCCCCCCGGGACAGGGTTATGAAAAACTGTTTTTT.

This chain uses TRBV20-1 with TRBJ1-2, with D tentatively TRBD1 (5 bases). With 4 bases removed from V and 10 bases from J, the gap between germline ends came to 13 bases. In germline, CDR1 is DFQATT, CDR2 SNEGSKA (reference sequence). The CDR3 consists of 11 residues. The CDR3 spells CSAKQGFNYTF. CDR3 nucleotide sequence: TGCAGTGCTAAGCAGGGCTTCAACTACACCTTC.

The CDR3 nucleotides read TGTGCCAGCAGCGGGGACAGGACGGGGACCGGGGAGCTGTTTTTT. It codes for CASSGDRTGTGELFF. V usage is TRBV9 and J usage is TRBJ2-2; TRBD1 matches 8 bases. The trim removed 3 bases at V and 5 bases at J, leaving 6 bases unmatched. CDR1 is SGDLS, CDR2 YYNGEE, per germline. CDR3 size: 15 residues.

This clone was seen a handful of times. Other DNA sequences of this sample code for an identical CDR3. The rearrangement joins TRBV3-1 (or the pseudogene TRBV3-2) to TRBJ2-5, with a tentative D call TRBD1 (6 bases). The CDR3 is 14 amino acids. Germline V CDR1 and CDR2: LGHDT, YNNKEL (reference sequence). Trimming stripped 6 bases from V and 1 base from J, with 12 bases between. This chain's CDR3 is CASSRKTGQETQYF. CDR3 in DNA: TGTGCCAGCAGTCGAAAGACAGGCCAAGAGACCCAGTACTTC.

This chain connects TRBV24-1 to TRBJ2-2, with 10 nucleotides matching TRBD1. Germline loops: CDR1 KGHDR, CDR2 SFDVKD. The CDR3 runs 15 residues. The trim removed 7 bases at V and 4 bases at J, leaving 5 bases unmatched. The CDR3 here is CATRGTGAGTGELFF. CDR3 nucleotide sequence: TGTGCCACCAGGGGGACAGGGGCGGGCACCGGGGAGCTGTTTTTT.

This clone was found once. V and J are TRBV2 and TRBJ2-7; tentative D call: TRBD2 (5 bases). CDR1 is SNHLY and CDR2 is FYNNEI in the germline V gene. The CDR3 loop spans 15 amino acids. Trimming stripped 8 bases from V and 0 bases from J, with 17 bases between. In DNA form, the CDR3 reads TGTGCCAGCGGCGGGCAGACTCTCAACTCCTACGAGCAGTACTTC. It is translated as CASGGQTLNSYEQYF.

The table lists this clone with a count of one. J is TRBJ2-7 and V is TRBV7-9, with TRBD1 matching over 7 bases. The germline V gene encodes CDR1 SEHNR and CDR2 FQNEAQ (reference sequence). CDR3 length: 11 amino acids. Trimming removed 5 bases from V and 13 bases from J; junction bases left unmatched: 8. CDR3: CASSLGTESYF. In nucleotides, the CDR3 is TGTGCCAGCAGCCTCGGGACAGAGAGTTACTTC.

The V and J genes are TRBV28 and TRBJ2-5, with 7 bases fitting TRBD2. Trimming removed 10 bases from V and 5 bases from J; junction bases left unmatched: 13. Germline V CDR1 and CDR2: MDHEN, SYDVKM. The CDR3 length is 14 residues. CDR3 protein: CATRRTAGEETQYF. The CDR3 region has the DNA TGTGCCACCAGACGAACGGCGGGGGAGGAGACCCAGTACTTC. Based on the CDR3 plus reference TRBV28 and TRBJ2-5, the full variable domain is DVKVTQSSRYLVKRTGEKVFLECVQDMDHENMFWYRQDPGLGLRLIYFSYDVKMKEKGDIPEGYSVSREKKERFSLILESASTNQTSMYLCATRRTAGEETQYFGPGTRLLVL.

The rearrangement links TRBV2 to TRBJ1-5; a possible D gene is TRBD1 (6 bases). Per the germline V gene, CDR1 is SNHLY and CDR2 is FYNNEI. CDR3 size: 18 residues. V was trimmed by 5 bases and J by 3 bases, leaving 23 bases between them. The CDR3 sequence: CASSPAEGQGRINQPQHF. In DNA form, the CDR3 reads TGTGCCAGCAGTCCCGCGGAAGGGCAGGGGCGTATCAATCAGCCCCAGCATTTT. Using reference TRBV2 and TRBJ1-5 for the parts outside the CDR3, the full variable domain is EPEVTQTPSHQVTQMGQEVILRCVPISNHLYFYWYRQILGQKVEFLVSFYNNEISEKSEIFDDQFSVERPDGSNFTLKIRSTKLEDSAMYFCASSPAEGQGRINQPQHFGDGTRLSIL.

This clone has more than one count but fewer than ten. V and J are TRBV7-2 and TRBJ2-1, with a tentative D call TRBD1 (6 bases). Germline V gene sequence: CDR1 SGHTA, CDR2 FQGNSA. V lost 6 bases, J lost 8 bases, and 14 bases lay in between. This CDR3 comprises 13 residues. The CDR3 is CASSRTGIDEQFF. The CDR3 DNA follows: TGTGCCAGCAGTCGTACAGGGATTGATGAGCAGTTCTTC.

In this sample, this clone turned up once. The V and J genes are TRBV6-1 and TRBJ1-4; no clear D gene. This CDR3 has 14 residues. V was cut by 2 bases and J by 3 bases, with 7 bases left in between. CDR1 is MNHNS and CDR2 is SASEGT in the germline V gene. CDR3 nucleotide sequence: TGTGCCAGCAGTGAATCCAGGTCTAATGAAAAACTGTTTTTT. Encoded protein: CASSESRSNEKLFF.